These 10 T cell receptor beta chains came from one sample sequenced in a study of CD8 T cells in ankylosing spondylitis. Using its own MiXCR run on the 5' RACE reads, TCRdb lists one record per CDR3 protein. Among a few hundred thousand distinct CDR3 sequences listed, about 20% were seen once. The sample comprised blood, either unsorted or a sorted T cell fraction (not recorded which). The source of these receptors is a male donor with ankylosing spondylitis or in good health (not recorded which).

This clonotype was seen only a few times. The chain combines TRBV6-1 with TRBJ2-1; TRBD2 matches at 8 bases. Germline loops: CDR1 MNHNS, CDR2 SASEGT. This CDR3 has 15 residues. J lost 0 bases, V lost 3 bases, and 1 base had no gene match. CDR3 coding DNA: TGTGCCAGCAGTGATAGCGGGACCTCCTACAATGAGCAGTTCTTC. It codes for CASSDSGTSYNEQFF.

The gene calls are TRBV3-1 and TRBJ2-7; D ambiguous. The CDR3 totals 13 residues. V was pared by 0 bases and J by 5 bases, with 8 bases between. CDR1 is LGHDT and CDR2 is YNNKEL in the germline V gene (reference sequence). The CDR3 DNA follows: TGTGCCAGCAGCCAAGACGGCCGGCACGAGCAGTACGTC. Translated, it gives CASSQDGRHEQYV.

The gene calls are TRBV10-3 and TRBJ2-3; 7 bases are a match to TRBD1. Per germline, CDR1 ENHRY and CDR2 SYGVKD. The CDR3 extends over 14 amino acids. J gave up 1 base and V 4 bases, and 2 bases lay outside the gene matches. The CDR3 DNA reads TGTGCCATCAGTGGGACAGGCGGCACAGATACGCAGTATTTT. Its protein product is CAISGTGGTDTQYF.

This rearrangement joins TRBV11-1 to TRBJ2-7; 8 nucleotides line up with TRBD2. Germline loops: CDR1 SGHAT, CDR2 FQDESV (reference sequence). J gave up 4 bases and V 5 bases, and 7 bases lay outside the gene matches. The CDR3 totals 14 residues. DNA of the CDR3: TGTGCCAGCAGCCCCGGACTAGCAGCGTACGAGCAGTACGTC. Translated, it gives CASSPGLAAYEQYV.

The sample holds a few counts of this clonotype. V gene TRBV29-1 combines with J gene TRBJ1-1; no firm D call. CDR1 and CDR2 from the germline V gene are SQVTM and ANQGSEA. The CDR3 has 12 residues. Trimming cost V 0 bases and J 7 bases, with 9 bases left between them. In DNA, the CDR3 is TGCAGCGTTGAAGAAAACCGCCGTGAAGCTTTCTTT. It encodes CSVEENRREAFF. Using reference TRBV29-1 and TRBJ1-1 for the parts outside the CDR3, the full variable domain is SAVISQKPSRDICQRGTSLTIQCQVDSQVTMMFWYRQQPGQSLTLIATANQGSEATYESGFVIDKFPISRPNLTFSTLTVSNMSPEDSSIYLCSVEENRREAFFGQGTRLTVV.

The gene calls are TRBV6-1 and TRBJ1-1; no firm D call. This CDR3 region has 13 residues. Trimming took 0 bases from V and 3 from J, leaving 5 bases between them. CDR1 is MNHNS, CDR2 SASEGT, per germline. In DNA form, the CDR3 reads TGTGCCAGCAGTGAAGCTCCACACACTGAAGCTTTCTTT. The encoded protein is CASSEAPHTEAFF.

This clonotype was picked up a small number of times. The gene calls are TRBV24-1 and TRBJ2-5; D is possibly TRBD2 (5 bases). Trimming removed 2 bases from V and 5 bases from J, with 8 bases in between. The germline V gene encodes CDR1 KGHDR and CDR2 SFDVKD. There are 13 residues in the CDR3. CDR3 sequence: CATSDWGVETQYF. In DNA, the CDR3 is TGTGCCACCAGTGATTGGGGAGTGGAGACCCAGTACTTC.

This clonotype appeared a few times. The chain's CDR3 is CASSFIGYGGGNEQFF. CDR3 DNA sequence: TGTGCCAGCAGCTTTATAGGGTATGGCGGGGGGAATGAGCAGTTCTTC. The V and J genes are TRBV5-8 and TRBJ2-1, with TRBD2 matching over 8 bases. V shed 2 bases and J 7 bases; nucleotides not matched to a gene: 11. The germline CDR1 and CDR2 sequences are SGHTS and YDEGEE. The CDR3 runs to 16 residues.

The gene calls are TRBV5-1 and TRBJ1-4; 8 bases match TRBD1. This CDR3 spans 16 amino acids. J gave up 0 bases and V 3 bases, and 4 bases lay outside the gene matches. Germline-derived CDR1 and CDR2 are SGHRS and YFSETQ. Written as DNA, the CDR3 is TGCGCCAGCAGCTCGCGGGGACAGGCAACTAATGAAAAACTGTTTTTT. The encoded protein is CASSSRGQATNEKLFF.

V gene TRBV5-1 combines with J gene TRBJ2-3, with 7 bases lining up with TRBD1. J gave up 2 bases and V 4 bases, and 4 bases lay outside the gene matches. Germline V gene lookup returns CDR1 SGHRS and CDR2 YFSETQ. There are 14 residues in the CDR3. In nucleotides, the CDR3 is TGCGCCAGCAGCATACAGGGGACCACAGATACGCAGTATTTT. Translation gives CASSIQGTTDTQYF.